This T cell receptor beta chain came from a study of beta chain features in type 1 diabetes. Study-wide findings and caveats: In every one of the four CD4+ subsets, TCRB CDR3s were moderately but significantly shorter in Type 1 diabetes patients. Using cDNA template may skew counts toward highly expressing activated cells. Any PCR bias toward short templates would affect both groups alike.

What was sequenced were expressed TCRB transcripts, since all of the isolated RNA had been reverse transcribed. TCRdb keeps only in-frame clones here, not all; method: immunoSEQ multiplex PCR. The sample holds about 120,000 clones, 16% seen once. Staining for CD45RO/CCR7/CD25/CD127/CD95/CD27 allowed sorting of CD4+ naive, central memory, regulatory and stem cell-like memory cells. V dropped 3 bases and J dropped 5; count of bases not matched to a gene: 10. The CDR3 sequence is 16 residues long. This clone was observed many times. As yet, its antigen is unknown. The sample taken for sequencing was central memory CD4+ T cells from blood. The V gene is TRBV23-1, the J gene TRBJ2-1; TRBD1 agrees at 7 bases. TRBV23-1 qualifies as an ORF whose function is uncertain. The receptor was isolated from a man aged 30-40 years with type 1 diabetes. CDR3 residues: CASSHHDREPDNEQFF. The CDR3 nucleotides read TGCGCCAGCAGTCACCACGACAGGGAGCCAGACAATGAGCAGTTCTTC.